Each of the 7 T cell receptor beta chains below was sequenced from the same sample in a study of T cells after yellow fever vaccination. TCRdb re-called the 5' RACE reads through MiXCR, storing one row per CDR3 protein. The data contain just under 600,000 distinct CDR3 sequences, 13% of them seen just once; the ten biggest clones take up about an eighth. Source: PBMCs, taken on the day of the yellow fever booster vaccination. Every receptor here comes from a man in his thirties or forties who received the YFV17D yellow fever vaccine.

The V and J genes are TRBV20-1 and TRBJ2-5; 8 bases agree with TRBD2. V lost 5 bases and J lost 3; bases outside the gene matches: 11. This CDR3 contains 15 residues. CDR1 and CDR2 (germline): DFQATT, SNEGSKA (reference sequence). This CDR3 is CSAPPSGGAEETQYF. CDR3 bases: TGCAGTGCTCCACCGAGCGGGGGTGCAGAAGAGACCCAGTACTTC.

This clonotype has just a few counts. V gene TRBV4-3 combines with J gene TRBJ2-7; D gene uncertain. Trimming cost V 3 bases and J 5 bases, with 11 bases left between them. Per germline, CDR1 LGHNA and CDR2 YSLEER. CDR3 length equals 13 residues. The chain's CDR3 is CASSHDNTHEQYF. DNA of the CDR3: TGCGCCAGCAGCCACGATAACACCCACGAGCAGTACTTC.

This clonotype was found many times. The genes are TRBV7-3 and TRBJ1-1; 9 nucleotides align to TRBD1. This CDR3 is built from 14 residues. After removal of 3 bases from V and 4 bases from J, the junction contained 3 bases not matched to a gene. The germline gives CDR1 SGHTA, CDR2 FQGTGA. CDR3 region: CASSLTGGGTEAFF. The DNA of the CDR3 is TGTGCCAGCAGCTTGACAGGGGGGGGCACTGAAGCTTTCTTT.

This sequence joins TRBV20-1 and TRBJ1-1; D is unresolved. There are 16 residues in the CDR3. Germline CDR1 is DFQATT and CDR2 is SNEGSKA (reference sequence). Trimming removed 5 bases at V and 4 bases at J, with 23 bases between. The CDR3 nucleotides are TGCAGTGCTGGGTTAGGACTCGGCTGGATGAGCACTGAAGCTTTCTTT. This translates into CSAGLGLGWMSTEAFF.

The chain links TRBV21-1 to TRBJ2-1; the table calls TRBD2, which could not be checked here. TRBV21-1 is flagged as a pseudogene. The CDR3 extends over 14 amino acids. The CDR3 spells CATSRGRLSNEQFF. CDR3 nucleotides: TGTGCCACCTCCCGCGGGAGGCTAAGCAATGAGCAGTTCTTC.

The J gene is TRBJ1-5, the V gene TRBV7-8; no firm D call. Germline CDR1 SGHVS, CDR2 FQNEAQ. The CDR3 spans 15 residues. V lost 3 bases and J 0 bases, leaving 9 bases between the germline ends. The CDR3 protein is CASSLTSYSNQPQHF. The CDR3 DNA sequence: TGTGCCAGCAGCTTGACCTCCTATAGCAATCAGCCCCAGCATTTT.

This chain links TRBV4-2 with TRBJ2-3; TRBD2 matches at 13 bases. The germline V gene encodes CDR1 LGHNA and CDR2 YNFKEQ. The junction had 8 bases not matched to a gene; V was cut back by 1 base and J by 7 bases. The CDR3 is 17 amino acids. The CDR3 is CASSQAGTSGKLNTQYF. CDR3 DNA sequence: TGTGCCAGCAGCCAAGCCGGGACTAGCGGGAAGTTAAATACGCAGTATTTT.